The sequence of this TCR beta chain was determined in a study of post-analysis software for immune sequencing data. Prepared libraries of TCR beta cDNA carried unique molecular identifiers. Around 500,000 cDNA molecules were obtained from about 0.98 to 11 million T cells. TCRdb recomputed calls from the PCR reads with MiXCR, one row per CDR3 protein. Seen here are hundreds of thousands of distinct CDR3 sequences, 35% to 45% observed once, and the top ten hold around 8%. The sample was blood. The receptor comes from a girl aged 2 to 9 with multiple sclerosis.

CDR3: CSVDLAGGGGVGTQYF. DNA for the CDR3: TGCAGCGTTGATCTAGCGGGGGGCGGGGGCGTAGGTACGCAGTATTTT. The chain combines TRBV29-1 with TRBJ2-3; 11 bases fit TRBD2. CDR3 length: 16 amino acids. V shed 3 bases and J 8 bases; nucleotides not matched to a gene: 13. Germline CDR1 is SQVTM and CDR2 is ANQGSEA.